The rows below give T cell receptor beta chains drawn from one sample of a study of OX40 agonist ivuxolimab in advanced cancers. The assay was immunoSEQ multiplex PCR, and TCRdb's table has in-frame clones only and misses some. The table lists around 55,000 clones, about 88% of them singletons. This material consisted of CD4+ or CD8+ T cells sorted from blood, taken in a trial of the OX40 agonist ivuxolimab. These TCRs come from an adult with an advanced solid tumor such as melanoma, head and neck, liver or kidney cancer. Both conserved end residues are part of each CDR3. A D gene is named only where the DNA matches it firmly. Clone size is stated in some rows and not others, as once, few, many or a class when expanded.

d_call	v_call	clone_size	j_call	cdr3_nt	cdr3_aa
-	TRBV5-5	-	TRBJ2-7	TGTGCCAGCACCCCGATGGTGGACAGCCGCTACGAGCAGTACTTC	CASTPMVDSRYEQYF
-	TRBV28	-	TRBJ2-5	TGTGCCAGCAGTAAAGAAGAGACCCAGTACTTC	CASSKEETQYF
-	TRBV4-2	once	TRBJ2-1	TGTGCCAGCAGCCAAGATGTTGGGTCCTACAATGAGCAGTTCTTC	CASSQDVGSYNEQFF
-	TRBV5-6	-	TRBJ1-2	TGTGCCAGCAGCTTGGGCGGGGAGACTTATGGCTACACCTTC	CASSLGGETYGYTF
-	TRBV11-2	-	TRBJ2-7	TGTGCCAGCAGCCAAGTGGGGGAGCAGTACTTC	CASSQVGEQYF
-	TRBV7-9	-	TRBJ1-5	TGTGCCAGCAGCTTTGAGGGAGATCAGCCCCAGCATTTT	CASSFEGDQPQHF
-	TRBV6-5	-	TRBJ2-7	TGTGCCAGCAGTTACTCCCAGTCAGGCGAGCAGTACTTC	CASSYSQSGEQYF
-	TRBV14	-	TRBJ2-7	TGTGCCAGCAGCCCTTTGGGATCCTACGAGCAGTACTTC	CASSPLGSYEQYF
-	TRBV10-2	-	TRBJ2-7	TGCGCCAGCAGTGAGTCCCGGCCACCATACGAGCAGTACTTC	CASSESRPPYEQYF
TRBD2	TRBV2	-	TRBJ2-2	TGTGCCAGCAGTGACACGGGGGGCACCGGGGAGCTGTTTTTT	CASSDTGGTGELFF
-	TRBV13	-	TRBJ2-2	TGTGCCAGCAGCTTAGGAACCGGGGAGCTGTTTTTT	CASSLGTGELFF
TRBD2	TRBV7-9	-	TRBJ2-1	TGTGCCAGCAGCCTAGAGCGGGGCCTAAGCCCCGGCAATGAGCAGTTCTTC	CASSLERGLSPGNEQFF
-	TRBV6-6	few	TRBJ1-5	TGTGCCAGCAGTTACCAAGGGGCCCAGCCCCAGCATTTT	CASSYQGAQPQHF